A single sample gave rise to the 14 T cell receptor beta chains below, sequenced in a study of T cell responses to AZD1222 COVID-19 vaccine. Generated by immunoSEQ multiplex PCR, the TCRdb table keeps only in-frame clones and is missing some. The sample consists of more than 110,000 clones, more than 85% of them appearing once. This material consisted of peripheral blood, taken on day 0 of AZD1222 vaccination. The receptors stem from an adult in good health.

This chain links TRBV10-2 with TRBJ2-3, with D perhaps matching TRBD1 or TRBD2 (5 bases each). Germline V lookup: CDR1 WSHSY, CDR2 SAAADI. The CDR3 covers 15 residues. The germline V and J ends were trimmed by 7 bases and 0 bases, with 14 bases remaining between them. The CDR3 is CASIPGTISTDTQYF. Written as DNA, the CDR3 is TGCGCCAGCATCCCCGGGACCATTAGCACAGATACGCAGTATTTT.

CDR3 sequence: CASSPGLGGTDTQYF. In DNA form, the CDR3 reads TGCGCCAGCAGCCCCGGTTTAGGGGGCACAGATACGCAGTATTTT. V is TRBV5-1 and J is TRBJ2-3; a possible D gene is TRBD1 (5 bases). Germline CDR1 and CDR2: SGHRS and YFSETQ. The CDR3 sequence is 15 residues long. Trimming took 4 bases from V and 1 from J, leaving 13 bases between them.

The chain carries TRBV28 and TRBJ2-7; weak D call: TRBD1 (6 bases). The CDR3 consists of 12 residues. Trimming pared 7 bases from V and 3 bases from J, leaving 10 bases between. CDR1 is MDHEN, CDR2 SYDVKM, per germline. Here the CDR3 DNA reads TGTGCCAGCAACTCACAGGGCTACGAGCAGTACTTC. Amino acids: CASNSQGYEQYF. The full variable domain, completed using reference TRBV28 and TRBJ2-7, is DVKVTQSSRYLVKRTGEKVFLECVQDMDHENMFWYRQDPGLGLRLIYFSYDVKMKEKGDIPEGYSVSREKKERFSLILESASTNQTSMYLCASNSQGYEQYFGPGTRLTVT.

The chain combines TRBV3-1 (or the pseudogene TRBV3-2) with TRBJ1-3; 10 bases are shared with TRBD1. This CDR3 is 16 amino acids long. Germline lookup yields CDR1 LGHDT and CDR2 YNNKEL (reference sequence). With 3 bases clipped from V and 4 bases from J, the junction kept 6 bases outside the gene matches. The CDR3 reads CASSQSDRGIGNTIYF. The DNA of the CDR3 is TGTGCCAGCAGCCAGTCGGACAGGGGGATCGGAAACACCATATATTTT.

The chain has TRBV9 and TRBJ1-1, with TRBD1 matching over 9 bases. V lost 1 base to trimming and J lost 6 bases; unmatched junction nucleotides: 4. CDR3 length: 14 amino acids. Germline CDR1 reads SGDLS; CDR2 reads YYNGEE. CDR3 bases: TGTGCCAGCAGCGTACCCGGGACAGGGCCTGAAGCTTTCTTT. This codes for CASSVPGTGPEAFF.

This chain connects TRBV3-1 (or the pseudogene TRBV3-2) to TRBJ1-1; D is uncertain. Germline V CDR1 and CDR2: LGHDT, YNNKEL (reference sequence). The CDR3 is 14 residues long. Between the trimmed V and J ends, which lost 4 bases and 4 bases, there was a span of 13 bases. As DNA, the CDR3 is TGTGCCAGCAGCCGACTGACGGTGGGCACTGAAGCTTTCTTT. Amino acids: CASSRLTVGTEAFF.

The chain joins TRBV19 to TRBJ1-2, with D possibly matching TRBD1 (6 bases). V was shortened by 9 bases and J by 2 bases, with 16 bases between the two germline ends. The CDR3 contains 14 residues. Germline-derived CDR1 and CDR2 are LNHDA and SQIVND (reference sequence). This CDR3 is CASGGRGGNYGYTF. The CDR3 DNA reads as TGTGCCAGCGGGGGAAGGGGGGGAAACTATGGCTACACCTTC.

The V and J genes are TRBV10-3 and TRBJ1-4, with D perhaps TRBD1 (5 bases). Deletions cut 11 bases from V and 6 bases from J, with 16 bases between. Germline V gives CDR1 ENHRY, CDR2 SYGVKD. The CDR3 runs 13 residues. This CDR3 reads CASAGRRDEKLFF. The CDR3 coding sequence is TGTGCCTCCGCAGGGAGACGGGATGAAAAACTGTTTTTT.

The chain recombines TRBV29-1 with TRBJ1-1, with TRBD1 as a possible D gene (5 bases). The ends were cut back, 4 bases at V and 1 base at J, with 10 bases in the middle. The CDR3 length is 13 residues. Looked up from germline, CDR1 is SQVTM and CDR2 is ANQGSEA. The CDR3 region is CSVARAQNTEAFF. The DNA of the CDR3 is TGCAGCGTTGCCAGGGCCCAGAACACTGAAGCTTTCTTT.

The chain has TRBV5-1 and TRBJ2-5; D remains unclear. Germline V gene data show CDR1 as SGHRS and CDR2 as YFSETQ. V gave up 0 bases and J gave up 5 bases, with 11 bases separating them. The CDR3 sequence is 14 residues long. CDR3 protein: CASSLAGSRETQYF. The CDR3 DNA is TGCGCCAGCAGCTTGGCCGGTTCCAGGGAGACCCAGTACTTC.

The chain employs TRBV4-1 and TRBJ2-1, with D perhaps TRBD2 (5 bases). V lost 0 bases to trimming and J lost 1 base, with 10 bases between them. The CDR3 runs to 16 residues. Germline CDR1 MGHRA, CDR2 YSYEKL. In DNA, the CDR3 is TGCGCCAGCAGCCAAGAATCCAGCGGTTCCTACAATGAGCAGTTCTTC. It translates to CASSQESSGSYNEQFF.

In regard to this clone: The junction differs from germline at one of its ends, possibly a read error. The V gene is TRBV7-3, the J gene TRBJ1-1; TRBD1 matches 8 bases. Germline V gene lookup returns CDR1 SGHTA and CDR2 FQGTGA. This CDR3 spans 13 amino acids. In DNA, the CDR3 is TGTGCCAGCAGCATAGACAGGGGTTCCTTCCCCCTCTTT. Its protein is CASSIDRGSFPLF.

The chain employs TRBV7-9 and TRBJ1-4, with 11 bases that match TRBD1. CDR1 and CDR2 from the germline V gene are SEHNR and FQNEAQ (reference sequence). The CDR3 spans 16 residues. Trimming at V came to 5 bases and at J to 2 bases, leaving 4 bases not matched to a gene. CDR3 loop: CASSLGTGGTNEKLFF. The CDR3 DNA is TGTGCCAGCAGCCTGGGGACAGGGGGGACTAATGAAAAACTGTTTTTT.

The CDR3 DNA follows: TGTGCCAGCAGCGCCGGGTTTCGCACAGATACGCAGTATTTT. It yields the protein CASSAGFRTDTQYF. The rearrangement links TRBV7-9 to TRBJ2-3; D is unresolved. Germline V gene data show CDR1 as SEHNR and CDR2 as FQNEAQ (reference sequence). CDR3 size: 14 residues. Trimming stripped 5 bases from V and 1 base from J, with 10 bases between.